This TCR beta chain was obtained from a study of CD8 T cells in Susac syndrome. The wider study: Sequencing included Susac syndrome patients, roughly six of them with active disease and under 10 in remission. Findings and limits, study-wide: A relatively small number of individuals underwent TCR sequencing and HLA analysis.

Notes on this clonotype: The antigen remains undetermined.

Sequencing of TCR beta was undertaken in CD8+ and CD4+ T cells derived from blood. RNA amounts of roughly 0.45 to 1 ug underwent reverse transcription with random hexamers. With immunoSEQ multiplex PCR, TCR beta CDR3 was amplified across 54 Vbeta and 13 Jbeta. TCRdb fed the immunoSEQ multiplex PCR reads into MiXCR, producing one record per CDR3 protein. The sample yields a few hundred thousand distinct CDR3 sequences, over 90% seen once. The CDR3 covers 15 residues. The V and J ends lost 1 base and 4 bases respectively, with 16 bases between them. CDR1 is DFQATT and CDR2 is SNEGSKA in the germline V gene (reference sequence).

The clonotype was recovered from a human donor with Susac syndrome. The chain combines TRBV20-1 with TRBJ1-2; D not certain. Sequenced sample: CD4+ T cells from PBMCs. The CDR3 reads CSARGSQPSGYGYTF. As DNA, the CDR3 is TGCAGTGCTAGAGGCTCACAGCCCTCGGGCTATGGCTACACCTTC.